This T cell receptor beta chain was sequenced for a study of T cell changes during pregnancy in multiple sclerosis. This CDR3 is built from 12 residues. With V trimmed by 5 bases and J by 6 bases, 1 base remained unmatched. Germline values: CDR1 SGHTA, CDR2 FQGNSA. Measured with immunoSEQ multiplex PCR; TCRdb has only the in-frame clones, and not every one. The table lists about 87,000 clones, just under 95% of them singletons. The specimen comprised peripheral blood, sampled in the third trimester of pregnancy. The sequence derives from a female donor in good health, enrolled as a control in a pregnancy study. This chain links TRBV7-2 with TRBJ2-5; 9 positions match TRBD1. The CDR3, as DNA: TGTGCCAGCAGCAACAGGGGGCAGACCCAGTACTTC. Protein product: CASSNRGQTQYF.